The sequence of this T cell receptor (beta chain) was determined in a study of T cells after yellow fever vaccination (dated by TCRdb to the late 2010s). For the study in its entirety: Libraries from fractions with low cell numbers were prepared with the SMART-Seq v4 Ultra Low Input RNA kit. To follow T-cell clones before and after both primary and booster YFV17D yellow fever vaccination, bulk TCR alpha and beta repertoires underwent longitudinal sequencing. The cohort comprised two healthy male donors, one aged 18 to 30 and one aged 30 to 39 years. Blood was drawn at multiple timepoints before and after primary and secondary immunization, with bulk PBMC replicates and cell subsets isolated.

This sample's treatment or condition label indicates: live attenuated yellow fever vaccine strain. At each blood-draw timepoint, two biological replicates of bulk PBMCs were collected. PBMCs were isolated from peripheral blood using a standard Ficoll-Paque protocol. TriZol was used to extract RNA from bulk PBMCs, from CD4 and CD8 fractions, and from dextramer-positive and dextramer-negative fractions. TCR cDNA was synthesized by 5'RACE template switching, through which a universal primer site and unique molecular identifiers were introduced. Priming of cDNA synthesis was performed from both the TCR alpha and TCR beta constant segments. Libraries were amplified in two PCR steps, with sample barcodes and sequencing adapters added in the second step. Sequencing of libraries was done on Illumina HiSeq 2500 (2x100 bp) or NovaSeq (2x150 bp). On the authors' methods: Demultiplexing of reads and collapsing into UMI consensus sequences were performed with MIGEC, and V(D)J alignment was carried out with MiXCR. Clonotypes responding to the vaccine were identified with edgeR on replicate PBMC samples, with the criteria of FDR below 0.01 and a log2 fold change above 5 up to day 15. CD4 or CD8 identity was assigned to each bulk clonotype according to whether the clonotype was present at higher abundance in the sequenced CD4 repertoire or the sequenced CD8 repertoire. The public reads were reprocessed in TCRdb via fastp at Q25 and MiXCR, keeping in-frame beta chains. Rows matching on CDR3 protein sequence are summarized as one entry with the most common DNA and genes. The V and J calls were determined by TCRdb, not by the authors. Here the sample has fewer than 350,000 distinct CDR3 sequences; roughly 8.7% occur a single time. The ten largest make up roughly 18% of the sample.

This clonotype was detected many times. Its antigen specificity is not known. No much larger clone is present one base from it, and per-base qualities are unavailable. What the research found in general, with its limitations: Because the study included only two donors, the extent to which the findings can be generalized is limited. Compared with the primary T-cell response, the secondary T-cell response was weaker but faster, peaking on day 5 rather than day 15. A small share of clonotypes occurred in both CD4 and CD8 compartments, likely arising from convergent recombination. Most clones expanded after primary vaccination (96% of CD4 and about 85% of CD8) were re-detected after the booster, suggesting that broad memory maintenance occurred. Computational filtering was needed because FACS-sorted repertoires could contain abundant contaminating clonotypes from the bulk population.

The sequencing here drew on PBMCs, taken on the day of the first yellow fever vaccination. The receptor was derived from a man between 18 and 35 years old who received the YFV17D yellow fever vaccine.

DNA sequence: TGCAGTGCTAGGGGGCAAGCGAGCGGCTACGAGCAGTACTTC. Its translation is CSARGQASGYEQYF. The chain links TRBV20-1 with TRBJ2-7; the D gene is perhaps TRBD1 or TRBD2, each of them matching over 5 bases. CDR1 and CDR2 were assigned from the germline V gene (reference sequence) as DFQATT and SNEGSKA. Inclusive of the bounding cysteine and phenylalanine, the CDR3 is 14 residues long. The sequence is cut down to CDR3 DNA, 42 bases in frame from base 1. V drops 3 bases and J drops 3 bases, leaving 15 bases in between.